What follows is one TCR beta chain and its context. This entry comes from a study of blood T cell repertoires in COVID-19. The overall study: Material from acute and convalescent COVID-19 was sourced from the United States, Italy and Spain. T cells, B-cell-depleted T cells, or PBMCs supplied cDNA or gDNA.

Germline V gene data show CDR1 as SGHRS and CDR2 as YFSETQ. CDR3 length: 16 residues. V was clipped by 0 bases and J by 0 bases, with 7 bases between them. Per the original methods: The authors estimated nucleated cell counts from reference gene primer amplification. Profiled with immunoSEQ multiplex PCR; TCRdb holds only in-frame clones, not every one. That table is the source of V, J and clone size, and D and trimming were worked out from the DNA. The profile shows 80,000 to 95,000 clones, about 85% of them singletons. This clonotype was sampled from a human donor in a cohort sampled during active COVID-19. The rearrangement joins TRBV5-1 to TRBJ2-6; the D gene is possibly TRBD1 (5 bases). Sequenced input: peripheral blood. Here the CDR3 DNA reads TGCGCCAGCAGCTTGGGACAGTTCTCTGGGGCCAACGTCCTGACTTTC. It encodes CASSLGQFSGANVLTF.